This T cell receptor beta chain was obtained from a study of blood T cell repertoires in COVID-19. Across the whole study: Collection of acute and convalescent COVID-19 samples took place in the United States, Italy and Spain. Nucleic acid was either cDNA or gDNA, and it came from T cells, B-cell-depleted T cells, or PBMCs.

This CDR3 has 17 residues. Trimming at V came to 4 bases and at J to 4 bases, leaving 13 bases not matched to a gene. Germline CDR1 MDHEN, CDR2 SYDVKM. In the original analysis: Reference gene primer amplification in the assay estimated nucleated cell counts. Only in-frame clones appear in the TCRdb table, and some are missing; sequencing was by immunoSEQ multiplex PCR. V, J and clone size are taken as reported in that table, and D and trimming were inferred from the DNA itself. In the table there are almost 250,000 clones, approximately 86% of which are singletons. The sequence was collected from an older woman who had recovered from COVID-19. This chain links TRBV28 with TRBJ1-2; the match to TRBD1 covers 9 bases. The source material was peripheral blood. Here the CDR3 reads CASSSLRTTGGAYGYTF. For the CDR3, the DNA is TGTGCCAGCAGTTCTTTACGGACGACAGGGGGAGCCTATGGCTACACCTTC.